This TCR beta chain was captured in a study of T cell repertoires in cytomegalovirus infection. TCRdb passed the reads through MiXCR, listing each CDR3 protein once. The sample records about 890,000 distinct CDR3 sequences, less than 40% being singletons. Notes on this clonotype: The target antigen is unknown.

The CDR3 spans 13 residues. The germline CDR1 and CDR2 sequences are MNHEY and SVGEGT. The ends were cut back, 2 bases at V and 3 bases at J, with 7 bases in the middle. Findings of the study overall: Ex vivo responses were dominated by HLA-C-restricted CMV-specific TCR beta clonotypes.

This sequence originates from a human donor in good health (CMV status not recorded). Some clones in this sample may be carry-over from other donors' samples. The chain couples TRBV6-2 or TRBV6-3 to TRBJ1-1, with no clear D. The sample was cultured CD8+ T cells from PBMCs, taken from culture after CMV antigen stimulation. This CDR3 reads CASSYEKYTEAFF. DNA of the CDR3: TGTGCCAGCAGTTACGAAAAATACACTGAAGCTTTCTTT.